This T cell receptor beta chain was found in a study of OX40 agonist ivuxolimab in advanced cancers. Study details: Eligibility admitted prior anti-PD-1, anti-PD-L1 or anti-CTLA-4 therapy; approximately 40% had some.

Profiling relied on immunoSEQ multiplex PCR, and the TCRdb table lists in-frame clones only, not all of them. Of over 55,000 clones listed, around 82% are singletons. J gave up 2 bases and V 11 bases, and 10 bases lay outside the gene matches. Germline V gives CDR1 SNHLY, CDR2 FYNNEI. CDR3 length: 16 amino acids. The chain carries TRBV2 and TRBJ2-6; 9 bases are shared with TRBD1. The specimen comprised CD4+ or CD8+ T cells sorted from blood, sampled in a trial of the OX40 agonist ivuxolimab. The TCR was taken from an adult with an advanced solid tumor such as melanoma, head and neck, liver or kidney cancer. The CDR3 DNA follows: TGTGCCTTATGGGACAGGGATGAAGCTGGGGCCAACGTCCTGACTTTC. Protein product: CALWDRDEAGANVLTF.